This T cell receptor beta chain was profiled in a study of radiation and T cells in renal cell carcinoma. The CDR3 extends over 13 amino acids. Per the germline V gene, CDR1 is SGHRS and CDR2 is YFSETQ. The V and J ends lost 5 bases and 6 bases respectively, with 13 bases between them. Described time point: blood 4 weeks post-SBRT, at nephrectomy. Documented treatment: 15 Gy SBRT to primary tumor, nephrectomy 4 weeks later. Nephrectomy followed 15 Gy stereotactic body radiation by 4 weeks. Radiation-treated patients gave blood at baseline, week 2 and week 4. The patient's renal cell carcinoma had clear cell pathology. Comments on this clone: Its specificity is unknown.

Using immunoSEQ multiplex PCR, the repertoire was profiled, and TCRdb retains in-frame clones only, with some absent. The table records fewer than 200,000 clones, roughly 90% of them present only once. Broader study findings: From baseline, blood top tumor clonotypes peaked at 2 weeks post-radiation.

The sequencing used blood, collected from a patient whose treatment included radiotherapy and nephrectomy. V gene TRBV5-1 combines with J gene TRBJ2-3; the D gene could be TRBD1 or TRBD2 (5 bases each). This clonotype was sampled from a woman between 45 and 65 years old with renal cell carcinoma. CDR3 in amino acids: CASSRQTTDTQYF. Written as DNA, the CDR3 is TGCGCCAGCAGTAGACAGACTACGGATACGCAGTATTTT.